The present entry profiles one T cell receptor beta chain with its context. These data come from a study of CD8 T cells in Susac syndrome. Negative isolation was applied to CD8+ and CD4+ T cells, and FACS enrichment was applied to TEMRA cells. An amount of RNA that ranged from 0.5 to 1 ug was reverse transcribed with random hexamers. Each CDR3 protein is one row after TCRdb ran MiXCR on the immunoSEQ multiplex PCR reads. The table shows about 140,000 distinct CDR3 sequences, with approximately 93% occurring only once. Trimming shortened V by 1 base and J by 2 bases, and 9 bases separated the two germline ends. The CDR3 loop spans 15 amino acids. Germline V gives CDR1 MNHEY, CDR2 SVGAGI.

This receptor was obtained from a human donor in good health. Sequenced input: CD8+ T cells from PBMCs. This chain links TRBV6-5 with TRBJ2-1; D possibly corresponds to TRBD1 (5 bases). CDR3 amino acids: CASSYYQGTYNEQFF. The CDR3 region has the DNA TGTGCCAGCAGTTACTATCAGGGAACCTACAATGAGCAGTTCTTC.